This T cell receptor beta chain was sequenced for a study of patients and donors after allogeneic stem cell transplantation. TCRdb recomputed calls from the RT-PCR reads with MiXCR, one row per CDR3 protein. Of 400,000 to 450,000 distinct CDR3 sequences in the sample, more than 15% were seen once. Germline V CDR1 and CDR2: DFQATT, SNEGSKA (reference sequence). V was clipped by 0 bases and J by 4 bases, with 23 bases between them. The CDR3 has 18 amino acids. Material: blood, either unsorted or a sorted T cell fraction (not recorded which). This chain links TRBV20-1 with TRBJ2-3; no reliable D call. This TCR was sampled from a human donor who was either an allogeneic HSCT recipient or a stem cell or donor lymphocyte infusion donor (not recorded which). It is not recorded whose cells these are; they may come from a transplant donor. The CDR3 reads CSARDRSDPKRSSDTQYF. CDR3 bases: TGCAGTGCTAGAGATCGTTCAGATCCGAAGAGATCGTCAGATACGCAGTATTTT.